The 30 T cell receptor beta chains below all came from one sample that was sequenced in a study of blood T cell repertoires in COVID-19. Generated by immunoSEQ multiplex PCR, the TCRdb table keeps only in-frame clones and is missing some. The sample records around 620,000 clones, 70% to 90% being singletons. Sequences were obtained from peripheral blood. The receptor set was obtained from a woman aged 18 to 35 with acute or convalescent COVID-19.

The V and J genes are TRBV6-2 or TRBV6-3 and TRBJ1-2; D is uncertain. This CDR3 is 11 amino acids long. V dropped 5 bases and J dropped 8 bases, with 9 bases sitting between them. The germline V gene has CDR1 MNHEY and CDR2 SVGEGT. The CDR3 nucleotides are TGTGCCAGCAGTAATCGTTTGGGCTACACCTTC. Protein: CASSNRLGYTF.

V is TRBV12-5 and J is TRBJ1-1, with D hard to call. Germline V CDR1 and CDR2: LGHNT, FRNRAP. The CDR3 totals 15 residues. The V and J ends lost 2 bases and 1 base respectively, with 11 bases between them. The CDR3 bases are TGTGCTAGTGGTTTGCCTAAGGGAGGGAACACTGAAGCTTTCTTT. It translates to CASGLPKGGNTEAFF.

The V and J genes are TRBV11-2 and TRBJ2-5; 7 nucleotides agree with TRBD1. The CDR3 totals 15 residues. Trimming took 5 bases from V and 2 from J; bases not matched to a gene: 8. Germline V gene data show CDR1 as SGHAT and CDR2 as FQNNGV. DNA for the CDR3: TGTGCCAGCAGCCCCCCCTCAGGGGGTCAAGAGACCCAGTACTTC. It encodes CASSPPSGGQETQYF.

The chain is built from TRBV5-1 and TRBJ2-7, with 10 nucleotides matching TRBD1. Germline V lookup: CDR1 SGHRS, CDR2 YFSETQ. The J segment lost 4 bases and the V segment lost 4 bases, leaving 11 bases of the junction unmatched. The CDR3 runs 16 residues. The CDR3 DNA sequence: TGCGCCAGCAGCAAAACCGGGACAGGGGACTTTTACGAGCAGTACTTC. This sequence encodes CASSKTGTGDFYEQYF.

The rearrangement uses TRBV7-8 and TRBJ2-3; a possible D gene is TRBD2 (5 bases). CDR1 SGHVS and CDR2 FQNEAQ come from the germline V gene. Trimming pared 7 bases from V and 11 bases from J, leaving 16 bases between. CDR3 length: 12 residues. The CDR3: CASNTGEGVQYF. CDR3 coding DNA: TGTGCCAGCAACACCGGGGAAGGCGTGCAGTATTTT.

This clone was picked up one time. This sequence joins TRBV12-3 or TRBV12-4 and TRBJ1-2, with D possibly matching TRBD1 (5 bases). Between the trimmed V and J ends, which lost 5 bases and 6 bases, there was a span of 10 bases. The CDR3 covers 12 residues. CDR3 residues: CASSKSGNGYTF. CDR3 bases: TGTGCCAGCAGTAAATCAGGGAATGGCTACACCTTC.

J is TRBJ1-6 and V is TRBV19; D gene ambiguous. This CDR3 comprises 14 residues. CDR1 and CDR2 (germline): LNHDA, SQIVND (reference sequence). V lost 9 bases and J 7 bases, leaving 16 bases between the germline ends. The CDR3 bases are TGTGCCAGCACGAGCGGGGAGCGGAATTCACCCCTCCACTTT. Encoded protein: CASTSGERNSPLHF. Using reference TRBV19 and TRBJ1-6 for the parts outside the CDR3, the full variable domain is DGGITQSPKYLFRKEGQNVTLSCEQNLNHDAMYWYRQDPGQGLRLIYYSQIVNDFQKGDIAEGYSVSREKKESFPLTVTSAQKNPTAFYLCASTSGERNSPLHFGNGTRLTVT.

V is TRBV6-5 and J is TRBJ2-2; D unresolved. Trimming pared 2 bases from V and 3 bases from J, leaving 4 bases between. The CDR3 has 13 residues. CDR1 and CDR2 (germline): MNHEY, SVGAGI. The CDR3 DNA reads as TGTGCCAGCAGTTACAGCTACACCGGGGAGCTGTTTTTT. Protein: CASSYSYTGELFF.

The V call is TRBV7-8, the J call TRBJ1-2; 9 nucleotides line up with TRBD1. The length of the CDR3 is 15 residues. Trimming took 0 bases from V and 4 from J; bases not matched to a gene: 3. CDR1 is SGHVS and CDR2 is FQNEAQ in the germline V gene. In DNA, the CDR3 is TGTGCCAGCAGCTTAGCGGGACAGGGATTCTATGGCTACACCTTC. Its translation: CASSLAGQGFYGYTF.

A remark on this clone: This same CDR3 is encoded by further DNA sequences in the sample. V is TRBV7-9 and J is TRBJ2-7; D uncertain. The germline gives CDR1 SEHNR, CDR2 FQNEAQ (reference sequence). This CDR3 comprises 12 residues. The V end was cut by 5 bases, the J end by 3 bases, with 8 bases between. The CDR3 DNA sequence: TGTGCCAGCAGCCAGGCCAGCTACGAGCAGTACTTC. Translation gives CASSQASYEQYF.

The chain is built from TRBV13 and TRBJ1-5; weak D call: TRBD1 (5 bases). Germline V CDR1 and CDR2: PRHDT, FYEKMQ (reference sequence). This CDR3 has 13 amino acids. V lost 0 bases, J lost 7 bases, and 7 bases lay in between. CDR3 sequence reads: CASSLGRAQPQHF. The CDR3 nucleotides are TGTGCCAGCAGCTTAGGCAGGGCACAGCCCCAGCATTTT.

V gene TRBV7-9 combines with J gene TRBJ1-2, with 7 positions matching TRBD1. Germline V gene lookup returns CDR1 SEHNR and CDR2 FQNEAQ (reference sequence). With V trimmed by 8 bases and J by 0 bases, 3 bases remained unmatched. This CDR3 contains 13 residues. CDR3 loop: CASLGTANYGYTF. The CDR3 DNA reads TGTGCCAGCCTCGGGACAGCTAACTATGGCTACACCTTC.

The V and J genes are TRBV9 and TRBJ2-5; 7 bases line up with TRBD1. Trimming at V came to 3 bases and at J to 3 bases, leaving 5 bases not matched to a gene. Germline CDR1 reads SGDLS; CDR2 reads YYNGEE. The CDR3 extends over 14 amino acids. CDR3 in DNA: TGTGCCAGCAGCGCCAGGACAGGAAAAGAGACCCAGTACTTC. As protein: CASSARTGKETQYF.

CDR3 protein: CASSDAGSRETQYF. The CDR3 DNA reads as TGTGCCAGCAGTGACGCCGGGTCAAGAGAGACCCAGTACTTC. V usage is TRBV2 and J usage is TRBJ2-5; D remains ambiguous. CDR3 length equals 14 residues. The germline gives CDR1 SNHLY, CDR2 FYNNEI. The V and J ends lost 3 bases and 4 bases respectively, with 12 bases between them.

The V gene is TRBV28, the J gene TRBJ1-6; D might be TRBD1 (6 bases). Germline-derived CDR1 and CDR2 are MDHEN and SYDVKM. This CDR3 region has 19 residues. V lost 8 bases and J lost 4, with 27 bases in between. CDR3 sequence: CASRPPSLRGGIYNSPLHF. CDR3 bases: TGTGCCAGCCGCCCCCCCAGCTTGAGGGGGGGCATTTATAATTCACCCCTCCACTTT.

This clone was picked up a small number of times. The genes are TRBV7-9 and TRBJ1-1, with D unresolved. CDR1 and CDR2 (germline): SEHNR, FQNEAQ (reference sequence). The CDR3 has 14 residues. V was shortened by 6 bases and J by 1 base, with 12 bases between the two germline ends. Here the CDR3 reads CASRQAGGNTEAFF. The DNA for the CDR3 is TGTGCCAGCAGACAAGCCGGAGGGAACACTGAAGCTTTCTTT.

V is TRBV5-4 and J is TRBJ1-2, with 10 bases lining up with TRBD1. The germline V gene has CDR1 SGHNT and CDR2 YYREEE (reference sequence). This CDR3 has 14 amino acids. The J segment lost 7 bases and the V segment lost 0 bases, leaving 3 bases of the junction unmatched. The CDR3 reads CASSLGQGALGYTF. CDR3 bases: TGTGCCAGCAGCTTGGGACAGGGGGCGCTTGGCTACACCTTC.

The CDR3 region is CASTGGPGRREQYF. For the CDR3, the DNA is TGTGCCAGCACCGGGGGACCCGGTCGGAGAGAGCAGTACTTC. This rearrangement joins TRBV3-1 (or the pseudogene TRBV3-2) to TRBJ2-7; D perhaps matches TRBD2 (6 bases). In germline, CDR1 is LGHDT, CDR2 YNNKEL (reference sequence). V lost 7 bases and J 7 bases, leaving 20 bases between the germline ends. The CDR3 covers 14 residues.

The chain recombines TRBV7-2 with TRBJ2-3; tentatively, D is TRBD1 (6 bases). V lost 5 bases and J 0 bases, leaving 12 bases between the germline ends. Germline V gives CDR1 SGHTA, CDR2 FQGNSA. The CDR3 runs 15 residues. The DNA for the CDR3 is TGTGCCAGCAGCCTCGGACAGTTTAGCACAGATACGCAGTATTTT. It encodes CASSLGQFSTDTQYF.

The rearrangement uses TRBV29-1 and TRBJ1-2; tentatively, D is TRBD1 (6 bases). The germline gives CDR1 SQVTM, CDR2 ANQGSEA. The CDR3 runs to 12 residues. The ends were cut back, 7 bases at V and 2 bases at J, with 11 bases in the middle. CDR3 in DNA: TGCAGCGCTCCGGACAGAAACTATGGCTACACCTTC. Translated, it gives CSAPDRNYGYTF. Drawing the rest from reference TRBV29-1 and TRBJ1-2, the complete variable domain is SAVISQKPSRDICQRGTSLTIQCQVDSQVTMMFWYRQQPGQSLTLIATANQGSEATYESGFVIDKFPISRPNLTFSTLTVSNMSPEDSSIYLCSAPDRNYGYTFGSGTRLTVV.

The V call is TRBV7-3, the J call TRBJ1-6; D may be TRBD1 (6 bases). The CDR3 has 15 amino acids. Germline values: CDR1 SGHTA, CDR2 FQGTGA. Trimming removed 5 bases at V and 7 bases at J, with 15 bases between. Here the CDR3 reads CASSATGYPNSPLHF. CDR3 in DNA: TGTGCCAGCAGCGCCACAGGGTATCCGAATTCACCCCTCCACTTT.

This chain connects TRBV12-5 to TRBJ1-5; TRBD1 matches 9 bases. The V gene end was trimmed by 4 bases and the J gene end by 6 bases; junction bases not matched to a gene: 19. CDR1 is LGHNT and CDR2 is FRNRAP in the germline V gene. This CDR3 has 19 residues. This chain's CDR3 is CASGWDRTGTGRESQPQHF. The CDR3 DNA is TGTGCTAGTGGTTGGGATCGTACCGGGACAGGGAGGGAGAGTCAGCCCCAGCATTTT.

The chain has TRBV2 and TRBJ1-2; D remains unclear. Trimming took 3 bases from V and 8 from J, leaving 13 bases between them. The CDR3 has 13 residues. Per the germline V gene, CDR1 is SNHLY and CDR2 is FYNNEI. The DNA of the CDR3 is TGTGCCAGCAGTGATCAGGCTACGGGAGGCTACACCTTC. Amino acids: CASSDQATGGYTF.

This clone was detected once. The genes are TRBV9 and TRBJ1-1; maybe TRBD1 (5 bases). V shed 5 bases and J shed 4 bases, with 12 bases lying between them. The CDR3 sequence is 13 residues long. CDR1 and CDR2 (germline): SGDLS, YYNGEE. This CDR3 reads CASRNTGGTEAFF. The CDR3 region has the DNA TGTGCCAGCAGGAACACCGGGGGCACTGAAGCTTTCTTT. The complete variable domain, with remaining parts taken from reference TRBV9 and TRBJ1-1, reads DSGVTQTPKHLITATGQRVTLRCSPRSGDLSVYWYQQSLDQGLQFLIQYYNGEERAKGNILERFSAQQFPDLHSELNLSSLELGDSALYFCASRNTGGTEAFFGQGTRLTVV.

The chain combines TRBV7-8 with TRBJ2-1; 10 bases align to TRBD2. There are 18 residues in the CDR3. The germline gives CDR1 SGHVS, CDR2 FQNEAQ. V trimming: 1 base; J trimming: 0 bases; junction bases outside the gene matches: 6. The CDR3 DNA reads TGTGCCAGCAGCTTAGGAGAACTAGCGGGGAGCTCCTACAATGAGCAGTTCTTC. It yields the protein CASSLGELAGSSYNEQFF.

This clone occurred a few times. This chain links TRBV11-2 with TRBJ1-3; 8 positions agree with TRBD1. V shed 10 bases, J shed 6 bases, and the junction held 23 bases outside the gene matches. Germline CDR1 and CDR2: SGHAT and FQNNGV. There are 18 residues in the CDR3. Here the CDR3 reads CATPIRRQGYNRENTIYF. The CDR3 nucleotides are TGTGCCACCCCAATCCGCCGACAGGGGTATAACAGGGAAAACACCATATATTTT. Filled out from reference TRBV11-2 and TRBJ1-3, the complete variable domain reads EAGVAQSPRYKIIEKRQSVAFWCNPISGHATLYWYQQILGQGPKLLIQFQNNGVVDDSQLPKDRFSAERLKGVDSTLKIQPAKLEDSAVYLCATPIRRQGYNRENTIYFGEGSWLTVV.

The chain's CDR3 is CAWNGERENIQYF. Here the CDR3 DNA reads TGTGCCTGGAACGGGGAAAGGGAAAACATTCAGTACTTC. This rearrangement joins TRBV30 to TRBJ2-4; possibly TRBD2 for D (5 bases). Looked up from germline, CDR1 is GTSNPN and CDR2 is SVGIG (reference sequence). Trimming removed 4 bases at V and 5 bases at J, with 12 bases between. The CDR3 has 13 amino acids.

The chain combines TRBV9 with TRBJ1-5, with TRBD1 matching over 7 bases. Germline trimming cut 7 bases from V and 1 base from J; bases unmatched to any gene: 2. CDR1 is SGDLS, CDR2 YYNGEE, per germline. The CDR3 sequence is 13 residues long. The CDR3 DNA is TGTGCCAGCGGGGGACAGAGCAATCAGCCCCAGCATTTT. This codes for CASGGQSNQPQHF.

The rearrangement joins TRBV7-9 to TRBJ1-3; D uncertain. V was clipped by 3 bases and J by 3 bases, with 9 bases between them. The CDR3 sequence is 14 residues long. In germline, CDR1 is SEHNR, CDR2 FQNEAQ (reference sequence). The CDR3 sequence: CASSFLGFGNTIYF. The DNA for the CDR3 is TGTGCCAGCAGCTTCTTGGGCTTTGGAAACACCATATATTTT. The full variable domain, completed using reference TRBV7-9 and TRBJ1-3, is DTGVSQNPRHKITKRGQNVTFRCDPISEHNRLYWYRQTLGQGPEFLTYFQNEAQLEKSRLLSDRFSAERPKGSFSTLEIQRTEQGDSAMYLCASSFLGFGNTIYFGEGSWLTVV.

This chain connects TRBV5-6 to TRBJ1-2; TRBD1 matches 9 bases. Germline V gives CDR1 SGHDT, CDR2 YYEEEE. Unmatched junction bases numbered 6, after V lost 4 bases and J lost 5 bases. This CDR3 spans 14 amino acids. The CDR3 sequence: CASSPGQGSYGYTF. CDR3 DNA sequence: TGTGCCAGCAGCCCGGGACAGGGATCATATGGCTACACCTTC.